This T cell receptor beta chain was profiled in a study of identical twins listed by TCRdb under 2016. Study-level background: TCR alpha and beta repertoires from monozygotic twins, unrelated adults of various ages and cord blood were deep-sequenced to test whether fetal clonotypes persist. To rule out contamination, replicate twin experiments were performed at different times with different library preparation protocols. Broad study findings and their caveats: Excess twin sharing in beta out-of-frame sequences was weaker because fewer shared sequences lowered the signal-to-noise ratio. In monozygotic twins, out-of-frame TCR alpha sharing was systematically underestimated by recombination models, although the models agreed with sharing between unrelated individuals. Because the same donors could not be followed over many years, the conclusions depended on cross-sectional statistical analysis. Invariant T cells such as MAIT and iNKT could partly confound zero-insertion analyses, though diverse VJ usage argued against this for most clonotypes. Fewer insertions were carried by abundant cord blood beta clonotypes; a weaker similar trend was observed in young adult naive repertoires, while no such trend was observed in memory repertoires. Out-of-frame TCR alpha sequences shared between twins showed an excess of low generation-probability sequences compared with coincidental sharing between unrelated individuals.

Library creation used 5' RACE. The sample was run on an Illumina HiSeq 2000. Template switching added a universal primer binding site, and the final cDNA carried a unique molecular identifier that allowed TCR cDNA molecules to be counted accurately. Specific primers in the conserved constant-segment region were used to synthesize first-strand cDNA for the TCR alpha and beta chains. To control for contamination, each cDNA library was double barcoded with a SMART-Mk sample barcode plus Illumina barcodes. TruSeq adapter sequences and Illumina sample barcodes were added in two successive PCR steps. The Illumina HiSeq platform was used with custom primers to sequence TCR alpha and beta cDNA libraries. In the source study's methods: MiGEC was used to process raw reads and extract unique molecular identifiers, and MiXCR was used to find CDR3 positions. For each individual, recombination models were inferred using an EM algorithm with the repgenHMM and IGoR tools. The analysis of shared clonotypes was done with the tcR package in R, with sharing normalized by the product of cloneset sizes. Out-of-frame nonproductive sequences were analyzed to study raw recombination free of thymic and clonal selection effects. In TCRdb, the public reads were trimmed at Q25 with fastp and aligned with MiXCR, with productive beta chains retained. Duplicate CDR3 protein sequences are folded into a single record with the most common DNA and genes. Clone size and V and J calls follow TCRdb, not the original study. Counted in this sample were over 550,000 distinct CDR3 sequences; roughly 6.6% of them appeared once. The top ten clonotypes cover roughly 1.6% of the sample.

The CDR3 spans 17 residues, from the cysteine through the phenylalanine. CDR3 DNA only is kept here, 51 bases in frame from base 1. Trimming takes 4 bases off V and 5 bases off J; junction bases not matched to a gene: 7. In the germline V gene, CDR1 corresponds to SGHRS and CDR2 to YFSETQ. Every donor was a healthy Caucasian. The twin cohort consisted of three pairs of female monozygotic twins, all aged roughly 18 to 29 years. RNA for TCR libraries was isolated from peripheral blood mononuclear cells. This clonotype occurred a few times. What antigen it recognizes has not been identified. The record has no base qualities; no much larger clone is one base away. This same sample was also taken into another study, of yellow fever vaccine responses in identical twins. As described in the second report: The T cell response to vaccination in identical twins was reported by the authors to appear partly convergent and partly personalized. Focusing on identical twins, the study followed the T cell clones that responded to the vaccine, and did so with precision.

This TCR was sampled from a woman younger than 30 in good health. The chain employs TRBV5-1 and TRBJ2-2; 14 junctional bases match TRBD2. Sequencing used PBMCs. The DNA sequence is TGCGCCAGCAGCCCAGGACTAGCGGGAGGTCAAACCGGGGAGCTGTTTTTT. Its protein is CASSPGLAGGQTGELFF.